A single sample gave rise to the 26 T cell receptor beta chains below, sequenced in a study of T cell repertoires in cytomegalovirus infection. The antigens these receptors bind are not known. Each CDR3 protein is one row after TCRdb ran MiXCR on the reads. Here the sample spans about 920,000 distinct CDR3 sequences, roughly a third being singletons. Source: cultured CD8+ T cells from PBMCs, taken from culture after CMV antigen stimulation. The receptors were sampled from a human donor in good health (CMV status not recorded). Some clones in this sample may be carry-over from other donors' samples.

CDR3 DNA: TGTGCCAGCAGCTCCAGGGCTGCTGGAAACACCATATATTTT. Translation gives CASSSRAAGNTIYF. The J gene is TRBJ1-3, the V gene TRBV5-4; a weak D match, TRBD1 (5 bases). The CDR3 totals 14 residues. The V gene's germline CDR1 is SGHNT and CDR2 YYREEE (reference sequence). Trimming took 3 bases from V and 2 from J, leaving 9 bases between them.

This chain uses TRBV4-1 with TRBJ2-1; 10 bases line up with TRBD2. The CDR3 has 17 residues. Germline trimming cut 3 bases from V and 10 bases from J; bases unmatched to any gene: 15. Germline CDR1 is MGHRA and CDR2 is YSYEKL. The CDR3 DNA reads as TGCGCCAGCAGCCAGTCTCTTCAAGCGGGGGGGCATTACGAGCAGTTCTTC. This encodes CASSQSLQAGGHYEQFF.

As to this clonotype: A junction boundary mismatches the germline segment, possibly from a read error. The chain uses TRBV7-9 and TRBJ1-2; a possible D gene is TRBD1 (6 bases). The CDR3 runs to 12 residues. Germline assignment: CDR1 SEHNR and CDR2 FQNEAQ (reference sequence). DNA of the CDR3: TGTACCAGCAGCTTTGGACAGTTTGGCTATACCTTC. Translating it yields CTSSFGQFGYTF.

A word on this clonotype: Germline and junction disagree at one end, which may indicate a read error. The chain employs TRBV7-9 and TRBJ1-1, with 7 bases matching TRBD1. The CDR3 loop spans 12 amino acids. Germline V lookup: CDR1 SEHNR, CDR2 FQNEAQ (reference sequence). CDR3 loop: CASSGLDREVFF. The CDR3 DNA reads as TGTGCCAGCAGCGGACTCGACAGGGAAGTTTTCTTT.

This rearrangement joins TRBV6-1 to TRBJ1-1; D is unresolved. The CDR3 totals 11 residues. V lost 6 bases and J 6 bases, leaving 8 bases between the germline ends. In germline, CDR1 is MNHNS, CDR2 SASEGT. Here the CDR3 reads CASRHGAEAFF. CDR3 nucleotides: TGTGCCAGCAGACATGGGGCTGAAGCTTTCTTT.

This clonotype was seen a few times. V and J are TRBV6-5 and TRBJ2-5, with a tentative D call TRBD2 (5 bases). The CDR3 totals 16 residues. Germline V gene data show CDR1 as MNHEY and CDR2 as SVGAGI. With 0 bases removed from V and 5 bases from J, the gap between germline ends came to 16 bases. CDR3 nucleotides: TGTGCCAGCAGTTACTCGCAGGCGGGCCAGAGGGAGACCCAGTACTTC. Its protein product is CASSYSQAGQRETQYF.

V is TRBV5-1 and J is TRBJ2-3; D might be TRBD1 (6 bases). Looked up from germline, CDR1 is SGHRS and CDR2 is YFSETQ. Trimming pared 2 bases from V and 2 bases from J, leaving 9 bases between. The CDR3 has 14 amino acids. The CDR3 DNA reads TGCGCCAGCAGCTTTTGGACAGCCACAGATACGCAGTATTTT. This codes for CASSFWTATDTQYF.

In this sample, this clonotype turned up many times. The chain recombines TRBV6-2 or TRBV6-3 with TRBJ1-2, with 8 nucleotides matching TRBD1. V lost 5 bases and J lost 4; bases outside the gene matches: 3. From germline, CDR1 is MNHEY and CDR2 SVGEGT. The CDR3 has 13 amino acids. DNA for the CDR3: TGTGCCAGCAGTCCAGGGGGCCGCTATGGCTACACCTTC. Translated, it gives CASSPGGRYGYTF.

This chain joins TRBV5-6 and TRBJ1-6; unclear D gene. The germline V and J ends were trimmed by 3 bases and 5 bases, with 12 bases remaining between them. Per germline, CDR1 SGHDT and CDR2 YYEEEE. The CDR3 contains 15 residues. The CDR3 protein is CASSSPRVDNSPLHF. The CDR3 coding sequence is TGTGCCAGCAGCTCCCCTAGGGTTGATAATTCACCCCTCCACTTT.

The chain carries TRBV29-1 and TRBJ2-7; 10 bases line up with TRBD2. J lost 4 bases, V lost 3 bases, and 9 bases had no gene match. Per the germline V gene, CDR1 is SQVTM and CDR2 is ANQGSEA. The CDR3 runs 15 residues. The CDR3 nucleotides are TGCAGCGTTGAGACCCTAGCGGGGGACCCTTACGAGCAGTACTTC. Translated, it gives CSVETLAGDPYEQYF.

This clonotype occurred many times. This chain links TRBV6-5 with TRBJ2-3; no clear D. Trimming removed 0 bases at V and 6 bases at J, with 7 bases between. The CDR3 runs 13 residues. Germline loops: CDR1 MNHEY, CDR2 SVGAGI. CDR3: CASSYSSSDTQYF. Written as DNA, the CDR3 is TGTGCCAGCAGTTACTCGTCATCTGATACGCAGTATTTT.

V is TRBV6-6 and J is TRBJ2-1; D is unresolved. V lost 0 bases and J 4 bases, leaving 16 bases between the germline ends. CDR3 length: 17 amino acids. Germline V gene sequence: CDR1 MNHNY, CDR2 SVGAGI (reference sequence). The DNA for the CDR3 is TGTGCCAGCAGTTACTCAGGGTGGCACGATAGGTACAATGAGCAGTTCTTC. Its protein product is CASSYSGWHDRYNEQFF.

This sequence joins TRBV12-3 or TRBV12-4 and TRBJ2-2; D gene unclear. V was pared by 7 bases and J by 3 bases, with 12 bases between. The CDR3 has 14 amino acids. Here the CDR3 reads CASILGAYTGELFF. CDR3 coding DNA: TGTGCCAGCATCCTAGGTGCTTACACCGGGGAGCTGTTTTTT.

This clonotype was counted at least ten times. This sequence joins TRBV7-9 and TRBJ2-3; D is unclear. The CDR3 totals 13 residues. CDR1 is SEHNR, CDR2 FQNEAQ, per germline (reference sequence). The germline V and J ends were trimmed by 6 bases and 10 bases, with 17 bases remaining between them. CDR3 residues: CASSPSRQTPQYF. The CDR3 region has the DNA TGTGCCAGCAGTCCTTCTAGGCAAACCCCGCAGTATTTT.

A note on this clonotype: A much more abundant neighbour one base away suggests this may be a read error. This sequence joins TRBV7-8 and TRBJ2-1; D unclear. The CDR3 totals 14 residues. CDR1 SGHVS and CDR2 FQNEAQ come from the germline V gene. For the CDR3, the DNA is TGTGCCCGCAGCTTCGGCAGGCCCAACAATGAGCAGTTCTTC. Translated, it gives CARSFGRPNNEQFF.

The CDR3: CASNFPGQGFSEQFF. The CDR3 DNA reads as TGTGCCAGCAATTTCCCGGGACAGGGTTTCAGTGAGCAGTTCTTC. The chain links TRBV2 to TRBJ2-1; 9 bases are shared with TRBD1. There are 15 residues in the CDR3. Trimming removed 7 bases from V and 9 bases from J; junction bases left unmatched: 13. CDR1 and CDR2 from the germline V gene are SNHLY and FYNNEI.

This clonotype showed up just a few times. The chain uses TRBV4-2 and TRBJ2-3, with unresolved D. CDR3 length: 14 amino acids. V lost 7 bases and J 2 bases, leaving 13 bases between the germline ends. Looked up from germline, CDR1 is LGHNA and CDR2 is YNFKEQ. CDR3 in DNA: TGTGCCAGCAACTCTGCGGACCTCACAGATACGCAGTATTTT. This codes for CASNSADLTDTQYF.

This clonotype has a handful of counts. This sequence joins TRBV28 and TRBJ2-5, with D tentatively TRBD1 or TRBD2 (5 bases each). With 5 bases removed from V and 6 bases from J, the gap between germline ends came to 19 bases. Per germline, CDR1 MDHEN and CDR2 SYDVKM. The CDR3 covers 15 residues. The CDR3 reads CASSLRGEAEKTQYF. The CDR3 DNA follows: TGTGCCAGCAGTCTTAGGGGAGAAGCCGAAAAGACCCAGTACTTC.

The rearrangement links TRBV2 to TRBJ2-1, with a possible D match to TRBD2 (6 bases). The germline V gene has CDR1 SNHLY and CDR2 FYNNEI. V was trimmed by 9 bases and J by 0 bases, leaving 15 bases between them. This CDR3 is 15 amino acids long. CDR3 bases: TGTGCCAGAGAACGGGAGACGAGCTCCTACAATGAGCAGTTCTTC. Protein product: CARERETSSYNEQFF.

This clonotype has only a few counts. The rearrangement joins TRBV5-1 to TRBJ1-1, with 7 bases fitting TRBD1. The germline V gene has CDR1 SGHRS and CDR2 YFSETQ. The trim removed 2 bases at V and 6 bases at J, leaving 1 base unmatched. CDR3 length: 12 amino acids. The CDR3 DNA follows: TGCGCCAGCAGCTTCGACAGGGCTGAAGCTTTCTTT. Its protein is CASSFDRAEAFF.

At least ten counts were recorded for this clonotype. This chain joins TRBV10-3 and TRBJ2-7; maybe TRBD1 (6 bases). V lost 6 bases and J lost 1, with 7 bases in between. This CDR3 region has 12 residues. The V gene's germline CDR1 is ENHRY and CDR2 SYGVKD. DNA for the CDR3: TGTGCCATCAGGACAGGTTCCTACGAGCAGTACTTC. Protein product: CAIRTGSYEQYF.

There are a few counts of this clonotype. The rearrangement uses TRBV10-3 and TRBJ2-5; 10 nucleotides agree with TRBD1. The CDR3 has 16 residues. V lost 0 bases to trimming and J lost 9 bases; unmatched junction nucleotides: 10. Per the germline V gene, CDR1 is ENHRY and CDR2 is SYGVKD. CDR3 protein: CAISESDRGPLHAQYF. The CDR3 nucleotides are TGTGCCATCAGTGAGTCCGACAGGGGGCCCCTCCACGCCCAGTACTTC.

A word on this clonotype: The junction departs from germline at one end; a sequencing error may be responsible. The V call is TRBV4-1, the J call TRBJ2-7; D is perhaps TRBD2 (6 bases). CDR1 is MGHRA and CDR2 is YSYEKL in the germline V gene. The CDR3 contains 17 residues. The chain's CDR3 is CASSQDWRLANSYEQYF. CDR3 DNA: TGTGCCAGCAGCCAAGATTGGAGGCTAGCGAATTCCTACGAGCAGTACTTC.

This clonotype was counted at least ten times. The chain combines TRBV2 with TRBJ2-7; D assignment may be TRBD1 or TRBD2 (6 bases each). The V end was cut by 6 bases, the J end by 3 bases, with 18 bases between. The germline V gene has CDR1 SNHLY and CDR2 FYNNEI. The CDR3 runs to 15 residues. The CDR3 loop reads CASSPPRGEGYEQYV. CDR3 DNA: TGTGCCAGCAGCCCCCCGAGGGGGGAAGGCTACGAGCAGTACGTC.

The J gene is TRBJ2-5, the V gene TRBV15; 7 positions agree with TRBD1. V shed 8 bases, J shed 4 bases, and the junction held 4 bases outside the gene matches. Germline V gene lookup returns CDR1 LNHNV and CDR2 YYDKDF (reference sequence). The CDR3 has 12 residues. CDR3 region: CATGAGGETQYF. The CDR3 coding sequence is TGTGCCACCGGGGCAGGGGGAGAGACCCAGTACTTC. Variable domain in full (rest from reference TRBV15 and TRBJ2-5): DAMVIQNPRYQVTQFGKPVTLSCSQTLNHNVMYWYQQKSSQAPKLLFHYYDKDFNNEADTPDNFQSRRPNTSFCFLDIRSPGLGDTAMYLCATGAGGETQYFGPGTRLLVL.

Many counts were recorded for this clonotype. The genes are TRBV6-1 and TRBJ2-7; 11 bases are shared with TRBD2. V shed 0 bases, J shed 2 bases, and the junction held 0 bases outside the gene matches. Germline V CDR1 and CDR2: MNHNS, SASEGT. CDR3 length equals 15 residues. The CDR3 DNA follows: TGTGCCAGCAGTGAAGCTAGCGGGGGGGCCTACGAGCAGTACTTC. As protein: CASSEASGGAYEQYF.